This T cell receptor beta chain was retrieved from a study of tumour-infiltrating T cells in Burkitt lymphoma. CDR3 size: 13 residues. Trimming left V 1 base short and J 5 bases short, with 10 bases between. Per the germline V gene, CDR1 is SGHNT and CDR2 is YYREEE (reference sequence). Libraries were prepared by immunoSEQ multiplex PCR; TCRdb keeps only in-frame clonotypes and omits some of them. This sample has about 5,600 clones, with about 17% found just once. This clone was seen more than once but under ten times. The sequenced sample was tumor tissue. This receptor was identified in a human donor with diffuse large B-cell lymphoma. The gene calls are TRBV5-4 and TRBJ2-7, with D uncertain. CDR3 nucleotides: TGTGCCAGCAGCTTGTATGGGGTCCACGAGCAGTACTTC. Residues: CASSLYGVHEQYF.